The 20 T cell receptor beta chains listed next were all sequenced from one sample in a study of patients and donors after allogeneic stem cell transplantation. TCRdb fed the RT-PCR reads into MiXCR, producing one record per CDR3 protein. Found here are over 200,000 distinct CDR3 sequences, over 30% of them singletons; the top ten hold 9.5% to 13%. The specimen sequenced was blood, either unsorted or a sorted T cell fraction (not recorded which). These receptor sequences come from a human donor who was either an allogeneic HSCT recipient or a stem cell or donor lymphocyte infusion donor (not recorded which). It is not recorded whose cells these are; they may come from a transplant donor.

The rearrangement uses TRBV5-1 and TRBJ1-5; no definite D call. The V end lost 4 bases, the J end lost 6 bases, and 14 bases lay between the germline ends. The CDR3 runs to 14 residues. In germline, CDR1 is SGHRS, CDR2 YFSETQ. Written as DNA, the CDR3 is TGCGCCAGCAGCGAGTTTGGGCGGGGTCAGCCCCAGCATTTT. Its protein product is CASSEFGRGQPQHF.

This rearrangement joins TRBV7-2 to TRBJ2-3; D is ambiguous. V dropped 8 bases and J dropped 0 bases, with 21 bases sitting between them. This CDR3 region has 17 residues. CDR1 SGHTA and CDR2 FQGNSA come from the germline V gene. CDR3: CASFSSQAPSSTDTQYF. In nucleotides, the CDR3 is TGTGCCAGCTTTTCCAGCCAGGCACCCTCTAGCACAGATACGCAGTATTTT.

CDR3 residues: CASSLLFGPGTQYF. The CDR3 bases are TGTGCCAGCAGTTTACTGTTCGGCCCGGGGACCCAGTACTTC. The chain has TRBV12-3 or TRBV12-4 and TRBJ2-5, with D hard to call. Trimming took 2 bases from V and 7 from J, leaving 14 bases between them. The CDR3 is 14 residues long.

The CDR3 reads CASSRWDSYSNQPQHF. The CDR3 DNA follows: TGTGCCAGCAGTCGTTGGGACAGTTATAGCAATCAGCCCCAGCATTTT. This rearrangement joins TRBV28 to TRBJ1-5; 7 bases agree with TRBD1. The CDR3 is made up of 16 amino acids. The J segment lost 0 bases and the V segment lost 5 bases, leaving 7 bases of the junction unmatched. Germline values: CDR1 MDHEN, CDR2 SYDVKM.

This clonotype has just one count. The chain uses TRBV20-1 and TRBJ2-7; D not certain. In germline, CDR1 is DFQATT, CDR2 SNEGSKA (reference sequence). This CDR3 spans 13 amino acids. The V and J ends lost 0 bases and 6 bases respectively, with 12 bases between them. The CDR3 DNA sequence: TGCAGTGCTAGAGATCCTGAGGTACTCGAGCAGTACTTC. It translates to CSARDPEVLEQYF.

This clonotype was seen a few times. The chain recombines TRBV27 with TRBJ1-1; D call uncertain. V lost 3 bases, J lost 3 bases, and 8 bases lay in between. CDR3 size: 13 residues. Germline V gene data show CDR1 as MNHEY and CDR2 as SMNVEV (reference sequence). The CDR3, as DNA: TGTGCCAGCAGTTTTGAGTGGGACACTGAAGCTTTCTTT. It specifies CASSFEWDTEAFF.

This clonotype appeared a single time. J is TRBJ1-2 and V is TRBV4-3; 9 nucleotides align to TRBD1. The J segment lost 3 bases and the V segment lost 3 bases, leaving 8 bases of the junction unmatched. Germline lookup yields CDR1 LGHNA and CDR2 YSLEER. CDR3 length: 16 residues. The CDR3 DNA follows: TGCGCCAGCAGCCATACCACAGGGGGCCTCGACTATGGCTACACCTTC. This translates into CASSHTTGGLDYGYTF.

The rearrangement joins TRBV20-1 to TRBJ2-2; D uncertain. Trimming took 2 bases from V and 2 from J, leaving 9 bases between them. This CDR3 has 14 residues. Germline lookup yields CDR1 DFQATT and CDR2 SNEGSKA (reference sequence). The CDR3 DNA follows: TGCAGTGCTAGAAGACAAGCAAACACCGGGGAGCTGTTTTTT. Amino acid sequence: CSARRQANTGELFF.

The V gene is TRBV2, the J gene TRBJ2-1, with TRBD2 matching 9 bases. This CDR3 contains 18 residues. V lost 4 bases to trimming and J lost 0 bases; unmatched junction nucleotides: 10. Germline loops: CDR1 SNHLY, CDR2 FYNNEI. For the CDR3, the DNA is TGTGCCAGCAGTGCCCCGCCTAGCGGGGTATCCTCCTACAATGAGCAGTTCTTC. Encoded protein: CASSAPPSGVSSYNEQFF.

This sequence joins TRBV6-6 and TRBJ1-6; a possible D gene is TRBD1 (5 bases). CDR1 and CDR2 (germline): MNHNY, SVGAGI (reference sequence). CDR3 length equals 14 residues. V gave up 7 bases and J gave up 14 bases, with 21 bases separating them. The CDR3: CASNPRDGGRTLHF. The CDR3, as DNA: TGTGCCAGCAATCCCCGGGACGGGGGTCGCACCCTCCACTTT.

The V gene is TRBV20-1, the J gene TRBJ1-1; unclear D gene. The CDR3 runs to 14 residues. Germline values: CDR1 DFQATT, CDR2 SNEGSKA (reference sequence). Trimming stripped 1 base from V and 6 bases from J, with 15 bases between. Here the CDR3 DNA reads TGCAGTGCTAGAGTTGGAGGGCCCCACCCTGAAGCTTTCTTT. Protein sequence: CSARVGGPHPEAFF.

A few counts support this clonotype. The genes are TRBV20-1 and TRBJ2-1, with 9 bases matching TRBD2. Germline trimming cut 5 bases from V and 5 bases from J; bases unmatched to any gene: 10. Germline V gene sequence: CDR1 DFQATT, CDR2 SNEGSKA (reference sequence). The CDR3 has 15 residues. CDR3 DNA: TGCAGTGCTGGGGAGACTAGCGGAAATCACAATGAGCAGTTCTTC. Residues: CSAGETSGNHNEQFF.

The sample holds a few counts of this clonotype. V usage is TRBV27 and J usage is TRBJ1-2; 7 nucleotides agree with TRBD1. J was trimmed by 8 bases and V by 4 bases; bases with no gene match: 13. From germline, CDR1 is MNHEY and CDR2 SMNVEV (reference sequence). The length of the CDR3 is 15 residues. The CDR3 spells CASSSSGTVLGGYTF. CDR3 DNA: TGTGCCAGCAGTTCCTCCGGGACAGTGCTGGGCGGCTACACCTTC.

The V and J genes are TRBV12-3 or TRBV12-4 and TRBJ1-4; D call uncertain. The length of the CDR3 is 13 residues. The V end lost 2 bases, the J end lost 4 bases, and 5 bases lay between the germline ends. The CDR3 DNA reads TGTGCCAGCAGTTTACGCGTTAATGAAAAACTGTTTTTT. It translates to CASSLRVNEKLFF.

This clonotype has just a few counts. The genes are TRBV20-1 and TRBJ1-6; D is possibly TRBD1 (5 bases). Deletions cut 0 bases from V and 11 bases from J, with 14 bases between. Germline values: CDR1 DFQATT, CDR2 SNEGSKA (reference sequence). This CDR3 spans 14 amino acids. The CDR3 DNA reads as TGCAGTGCTAGAGACCGGGGCCCCCGGGCACCCCTCCACTTT. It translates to CSARDRGPRAPLHF.

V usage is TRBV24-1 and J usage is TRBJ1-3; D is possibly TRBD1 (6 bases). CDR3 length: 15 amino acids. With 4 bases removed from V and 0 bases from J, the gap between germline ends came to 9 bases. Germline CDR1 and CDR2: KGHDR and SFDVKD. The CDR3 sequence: CATSETGISGNTIYF. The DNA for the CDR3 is TGTGCCACCAGTGAAACAGGGATCTCTGGAAACACCATATATTTT.

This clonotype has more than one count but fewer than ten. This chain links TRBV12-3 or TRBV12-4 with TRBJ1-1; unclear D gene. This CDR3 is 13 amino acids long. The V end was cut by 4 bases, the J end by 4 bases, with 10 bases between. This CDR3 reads CASSSQESTEAFF. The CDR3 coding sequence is TGTGCCAGCAGTTCGCAAGAATCCACTGAAGCTTTCTTT.

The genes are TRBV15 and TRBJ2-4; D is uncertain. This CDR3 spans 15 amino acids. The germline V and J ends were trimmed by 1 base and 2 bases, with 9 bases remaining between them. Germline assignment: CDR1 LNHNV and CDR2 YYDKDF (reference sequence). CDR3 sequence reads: CATSRGVQSKNIQYF. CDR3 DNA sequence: TGTGCCACCAGCAGAGGGGTGCAGTCCAAAAACATTCAGTACTTC.

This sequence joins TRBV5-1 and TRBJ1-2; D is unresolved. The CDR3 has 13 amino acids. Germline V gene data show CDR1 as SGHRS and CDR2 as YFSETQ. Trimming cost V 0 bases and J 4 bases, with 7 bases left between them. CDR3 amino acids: CASSLGQVYGYTF. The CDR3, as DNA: TGCGCCAGCAGCTTGGGGCAGGTCTATGGCTACACCTTC.

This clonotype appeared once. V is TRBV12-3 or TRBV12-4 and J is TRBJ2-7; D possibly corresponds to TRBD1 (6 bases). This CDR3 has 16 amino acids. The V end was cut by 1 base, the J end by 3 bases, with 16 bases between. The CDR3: CASSLGASGGYYEQYF. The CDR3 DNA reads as TGTGCCAGCAGTTTAGGGGCCTCTGGGGGCTACTACGAGCAGTACTTC.